This section outlines one T cell receptor beta chain sequence together with its context. Trimming took 4 bases from V and 7 from J; bases not matched to a gene: 10. Germline CDR1 is ENHRY and CDR2 is SYGVKD. The CDR3 totals 15 residues. This record belongs to a study of beta chain features in type 1 diabetes. cDNA synthesis used the whole RNA isolate, giving expressed TCRB sequences. The repertoire was sequenced with immunoSEQ multiplex PCR; TCRdb's copy has only in-frame clones and lacks some. The table lists 240,000 or so clones, about 70% of them singletons. The TCR was taken from a man younger than 45 in good health. The sample comprised naive CD4+ T cells from blood. This rearrangement joins TRBV10-3 to TRBJ1-2, with 9 bases identical to TRBD1. CDR3 nucleotides: TGTGCCATCAGTGGACAGGGGACAGGGACGGCTGGCTACACCTTC. Protein: CAISGQGTGTAGYTF.